This T cell receptor beta chain is from a study of CD8 T cells in ankylosing spondylitis (dated by TCRdb to the late 2010s). Some background on the complete study: The study set out to find disease-linked TCR variants by profiling T cell receptor beta repertoires in ankylosing spondylitis patients and healthy donors. In total, the full study cohort was made up of about 99 healthy donors and 25 or so ankylosing spondylitis patients. Peripheral blood samples were taken, and synovial fluid was additionally collected from ankylosing spondylitis patients.

The run used an Illumina HiSeq 2500. TCR beta libraries were prepared by quantitative 5'-RACE with molecular barcodes. The authors' pipeline ran thus. To identify disease-linked TCR variants, a new computational method was used, one built on a probabilistic model of VDJ rearrangement. TCRdb itself trimmed the public reads at Q25 with fastp, ran MiXCR and retained productive beta chains. When rows share a CDR3 protein, they turn into one entry using the most common DNA and genes. TCRdb, not the authors, supplied the V and J calls. Within this sample are around 150,000 distinct CDR3 sequences, with about 16% of them counted one time only. Approximately 7.6% of the sample comes from the top ten. CDR1 and CDR2 (SNHLY, FYNNEI) derive from the germline V gene. From cysteine to phenylalanine, the CDR3 is 13 amino acids long. Just CDR3 DNA is preserved here, 39 bases in frame from base 1. Trimming at the junction amounts to 3 bases on V and 3 bases on J, and the germline ends lie 6 bases apart.

As regards this clonotype: Its target antigen remains unknown. Base qualities are missing; no much larger clone stands one base away.

Points the paper makes about the study in general: The disease-linked clones had a CD8+ phenotype and were found at relatively low frequencies in peripheral blood. Some TCR beta motif variants had previously been reported in synovial fluid and blood of reactive arthritis patients, which suggested common disease-initiation mechanisms. According to the report, matched synovial fluid samples from ankylosing spondylitis patients were significantly enriched for the disease-linked clones. A TCR beta motif of about eight highly homologous amino acid variants appeared characteristic of blood from ankylosing spondylitis patients.

The sequence links TRBV2 to TRBJ2-1, and TRBD1 may be the D gene, going by 5 matching bases. The sequence was obtained from a male donor with ankylosing spondylitis or in good health (not recorded which). Sequenced input: blood, either unsorted or a sorted T cell fraction (not recorded which). The base sequence is TGTGCCAGCAGTGACGACAGCTACAATGAGCAGTTCTTC. It encodes CASSDDSYNEQFF.